A selection of T cell receptor beta chains follows, all from one sample in a study of human T cells and chemical hapten exposure. Using its own MiXCR run on the RACE reads, TCRdb lists one record per CDR3 protein. In the table there are 100,000 to 150,000 distinct CDR3 sequences, less than 15% of which are singletons. The source was whole blood, collected in connection with sensitization to the hapten diphenylcyclopropenone (DPC). These receptors were taken from a young woman with alopecia areata. Some clones in this sample may be carry-over from other donors' samples. CDR3s include the opening cysteine and the closing phenylalanine or tryptophan. A D gene is named only where the DNA matches it firmly. Rows give clone size only sometimes, using once, few, many, or a class for an expanded clone.

J,size,V,D,CDR3,DNA
TRBJ2-6,.,TRBV18,.,CASSPEVSGANVLTF,TGTGCCAGCTCACCAGAGGTCTCTGGGGCCAACGTCCTGACTTTC
TRBJ2-3,.,TRBV7-2,TRBD2,CASSLVRPGLALAQYF,TGTGCCAGCAGCTTAGTGAGACCGGGACTAGCGTTGGCGCAGTATTTT
TRBJ2-5,many,TRBV20-1,TRBD2,CSAGGGSMETQYF,TGCAGTGCTGGCGGGGGGAGCATGGAGACCCAGTACTTC
TRBJ2-3,many,TRBV2,TRBD2,CASSPSSGVPDTQYF,TGTGCCAGCAGCCCCTCTAGCGGGGTCCCAGATACGCAGTATTTT
TRBJ2-1,many,TRBV7-9,TRBD1,CASSPRSGGLYNEQFF,TGTGCCAGCAGCCCTAGGTCAGGGGGCCTTTACAATGAGCAGTTCTTC
TRBJ2-1,many,TRBV25-1,.,CASSDLAGAAGNEQFF,TGTGCCAGCAGTGATCTAGCTGGGGCAGCGGGCAATGAGCAGTTCTTC
TRBJ2-3,many,TRBV3-2,.,CASSQCTDTQYF,TGTGCCAGCAGCCAATGCACAGATACGCAGTATTTT
TRBJ2-7,.,TRBV11-2,.,CASSPQPRGSYEQYF,TGTGCCAGCAGCCCACAGCCGAGGGGTTCCTACGAGCAGTACTTC
TRBJ2-7,few,TRBV20-1,TRBD2,CSASGSREGEQYF,TGCAGTGCTAGCGGGAGCAGGGAGGGCGAGCAGTACTTC
TRBJ1-2,few,TRBV7-9,.,CASSTPAAGHGYTF,TGTGCCAGCAGCACCCCTGCCGCTGGACATGGCTACACCTTC
TRBJ1-1,few,TRBV11-2,TRBD1,CASSLDPDRATTEAFF,TGTGCCAGCAGCTTAGATCCCGACAGGGCGACGACTGAAGCTTTCTTT
TRBJ1-6,.,TRBV7-2,.,CASSLAKSHLTIASPLHF,TGTGCCAGCAGCTTAGCGAAGTCCCATCTCACTATAGCTTCACCCCTCCACTTT
TRBJ2-7,few,TRBV4-3,TRBD1,CASSQDRSNRGEQYF,TGCGCCAGCAGCCAAGATCGATCGAACAGGGGTGAGCAGTACTTC
TRBJ2-3,few,TRBV7-2,TRBD2,CASSPGLVSQYF,TGTGCCAGCAGCCCCGGACTAGTGTCGCAGTATTTT
TRBJ1-1,.,TRBV11-2,TRBD1,CASSLAGQAASAGYTEAFF,TGTGCCAGCAGCTTAGCGGGACAGGCAGCTTCAGCGGGATACACTGAAGCTTTCTTT
TRBJ2-7,.,TRBV5-4,.,CASSLGGGHLGEQYF,TGTGCCAGCAGCTTGGGAGGGGGTCATTTGGGCGAGCAGTACTTC
TRBJ1-5,many,TRBV30,.,CAWSQAYDISNQPQHF,TGTGCCTGGAGTCAGGCGTACGACATTAGCAATCAGCCCCAGCATTTT
TRBJ1-4,many,TRBV20-1,TRBD1,CSAGRQGEGYEKLFF,TGCAGTGCTGGAAGACAGGGGGAGGGGTATGAAAAACTGTTTTTT
TRBJ2-1,few,TRBV27,TRBD2,CASSSPGGSGQFF,TGTGCCAGCAGTTCCCCCGGCGGGAGTGGTCAGTTCTTC
TRBJ2-5,.,TRBV12-3/TRBV12-4,.,CASSFSPAQETQYF,TGTGCCAGCAGTTTTTCGCCGGCGCAAGAGACCCAGTACTTC